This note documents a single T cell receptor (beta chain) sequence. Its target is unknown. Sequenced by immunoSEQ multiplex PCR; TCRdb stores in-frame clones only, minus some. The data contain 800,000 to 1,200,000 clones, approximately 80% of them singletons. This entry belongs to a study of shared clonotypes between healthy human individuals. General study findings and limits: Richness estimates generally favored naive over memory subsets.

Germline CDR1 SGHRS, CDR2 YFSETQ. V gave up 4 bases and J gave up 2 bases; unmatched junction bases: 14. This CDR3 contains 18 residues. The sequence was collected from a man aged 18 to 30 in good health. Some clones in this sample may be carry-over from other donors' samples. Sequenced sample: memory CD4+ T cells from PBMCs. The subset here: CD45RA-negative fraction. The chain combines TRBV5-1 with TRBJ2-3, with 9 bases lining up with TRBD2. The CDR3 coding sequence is TGCGCCAGCAGCCGACTAAAAAGGGCGGGAGGGTTCACAGATACGCAGTATTTT. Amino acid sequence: CASSRLKRAGGFTDTQYF.